What follows are 29 T cell receptor beta chains derived from one specimen sequenced in a study of shared clonotypes between healthy human individuals. Measured with immunoSEQ multiplex PCR; TCRdb has only the in-frame clones, and not every one. The table lists about 670,000 clones, 72% of them singletons. Specimen: memory CD4+ T cells sorted from blood. Subset: CD45RA-negative fraction. Receptors originate from a woman in her 30s in good health.

This chain uses TRBV10-1 with TRBJ1-3; TRBD1 matches at 7 bases. CDR1 is WNHNN and CDR2 is SYGVQD in the germline V gene (reference sequence). Trimming took 5 bases from V and 3 from J; bases not matched to a gene: 4. The CDR3 is 14 amino acids. CDR3 DNA sequence: TGCGCCAGCAGTCCGGACAGGAATGGAAACACCATATATTTT. Translating gives CASSPDRNGNTIYF.

The chain recombines TRBV2 with TRBJ1-1; possible D gene TRBD1, 5 bases. Between the trimmed V and J ends, which lost 4 bases and 3 bases, there was a span of 9 bases. This CDR3 has 13 amino acids. Germline V gives CDR1 SNHLY, CDR2 FYNNEI. The CDR3 region is CASSVMGDTEAFF. CDR3 sequence (DNA): TGTGCCAGCAGTGTCATGGGGGACACTGAAGCTTTCTTT.

The chain is built from TRBV5-1 and TRBJ2-7; D possibly matches TRBD1 or TRBD2 (5 bases each). Trimming removed 5 bases at V and 0 bases at J, with 24 bases between. CDR3 length equals 18 residues. Germline V lookup: CDR1 SGHRS, CDR2 YFSETQ. The CDR3 region has the DNA TGCGCCAGCAGTTTGAAGAGGGACGGGTTGAGGGGCTCCTACGAGCAGTACTTC. Translating gives CASSLKRDGLRGSYEQYF. The full variable domain, rest sourced from reference TRBV5-1 and TRBJ2-7, is KAGVTQTPRYLIKTRGQQVTLSCSPISGHRSVSWYQQTPGQGLQFLFEYFSETQRNKGNFPGRFSGRQFSNSRSEMNVSTLELGDSALYLCASSLKRDGLRGSYEQYFGPGTRLTVT.

The chain has TRBV11-2 and TRBJ2-5, with D possibly matching TRBD1 (5 bases). Germline V lookup: CDR1 SGHAT, CDR2 FQNNGV. Trimming pared 3 bases from V and 1 base from J, leaving 12 bases between. This CDR3 is 15 amino acids long. CDR3 DNA: TGTGCCAGCAGCTTTCAGGGTATGCCCCAAGAGACCCAGTACTTC. It translates to CASSFQGMPQETQYF.

The CDR3 coding sequence is TGTGCCAGTAAAGGGTCCCTTAGCGGGAGAGGGAGGCAAGAGACCCAGTACTTC. Amino acid sequence: CASKGSLSGRGRQETQYF. The chain uses TRBV19 and TRBJ2-5, with TRBD2 matching 9 bases. The V and J ends lost 7 bases and 2 bases, in that order; junction bases with no gene match: 17. From germline, CDR1 is LNHDA and CDR2 SQIVND (reference sequence). The CDR3 contains 18 residues.

This chain joins TRBV28 and TRBJ1-1; 7 nucleotides line up with TRBD1. Germline CDR1 reads MDHEN; CDR2 reads SYDVKM. Losses at the gene ends were 3 bases for V and 3 bases for J; bases not matched to a gene: 13. The CDR3 is made up of 17 amino acids. Here the CDR3 DNA reads TGTGCCAGCAGTTTCGACCTGACAGGGTTTGGGGACACTGAAGCTTTCTTT. Its protein is CASSFDLTGFGDTEAFF.

The rearrangement joins TRBV2 to TRBJ2-1, with 7 bases aligning to TRBD1. The V gene end was trimmed by 4 bases and the J gene end by 2 bases; junction bases not matched to a gene: 8. Germline V gene sequence: CDR1 SNHLY, CDR2 FYNNEI. The CDR3 spans 16 residues. CDR3 sequence: CASSAETGYTYNEQFF. CDR3 nucleotides: TGTGCCAGCAGTGCAGAGACAGGGTATACCTACAATGAGCAGTTCTTC.

The genes are TRBV6-4 and TRBJ1-2; D remains ambiguous. With 6 bases removed from V and 1 base from J, the gap between germline ends came to 9 bases. Germline V gives CDR1 MRHNA, CDR2 SNTAGT. The CDR3 runs 13 residues. The DNA of the CDR3 is TGTGCCAGCAGCCGATCGCTTAACTATGGCTACACCTTC. The encoded protein is CASSRSLNYGYTF.

This clone was detected a few times. The V and J genes are TRBV10-3 and TRBJ1-1; D is perhaps TRBD1 (6 bases). Germline V gives CDR1 ENHRY, CDR2 SYGVKD. The CDR3 length is 14 residues. Trimming stripped 4 bases from V and 5 bases from J, with 14 bases between. CDR3 loop: CAISVGGFGTEAFF. For the CDR3, the DNA is TGTGCCATCAGTGTAGGGGGATTTGGGACTGAAGCTTTCTTT.

The chain employs TRBV11-2 and TRBJ2-7; D is perhaps TRBD2 (6 bases). Germline assignment: CDR1 SGHAT and CDR2 FQNNGV. The CDR3 has 14 residues. Trimming pared 7 bases from V and 6 bases from J, leaving 19 bases between. CDR3 residues: CASTDPRLVFEQYF. The CDR3 DNA is TGTGCCAGCACCGACCCAAGACTAGTCTTCGAGCAGTACTTC.

This clone has just one count. This chain uses TRBV7-6 with TRBJ2-2; perhaps TRBD1 as D (6 bases). Germline CDR1 SGHVS, CDR2 FNYEAQ. V lost 4 bases and J 1 base, leaving 13 bases between the germline ends. This CDR3 spans 16 amino acids. CDR3 sequence reads: CASSSQPGQNTGELFF. CDR3 coding DNA: TGTGCCAGCAGCTCCCAACCGGGACAGAACACCGGGGAGCTGTTTTTT.

The rearrangement uses TRBV28 and TRBJ1-2; possibly TRBD1 for D (6 bases). The CDR3 consists of 15 residues. Germline V gene sequence: CDR1 MDHEN, CDR2 SYDVKM. Trimming pared 0 bases from V and 7 bases from J, leaving 15 bases between. The CDR3 DNA reads TGTGCCAGCAGTTTATGGAACATACAGGGAGGTGGCTACACCTTC. Its translation is CASSLWNIQGGGYTF.

V usage is TRBV7-2 and J usage is TRBJ2-2, with D maybe TRBD2 (6 bases). The CDR3 extends over 15 amino acids. Trimming left V 0 bases short and J 9 bases short, with 14 bases between. Per the germline V gene, CDR1 is SGHTA and CDR2 is FQGNSA. DNA for the CDR3: TGTGCCAGCAGCTTAGCGGGGACTTCCCGGAGGGAGCTGTTTTTT. Protein: CASSLAGTSRRELFF.

This clone was found a few times. The rearrangement uses TRBV20-1 and TRBJ1-1; maybe TRBD1 (5 bases). This CDR3 has 11 amino acids. Per the germline V gene, CDR1 is DFQATT and CDR2 is SNEGSKA (reference sequence). V lost 6 bases to trimming and J lost 3 bases, with 8 bases between them. This CDR3 is CSAAGYTEAFF. The CDR3 DNA is TGCAGTGCCGCAGGGTACACTGAAGCTTTCTTT.

Concerning this clone itself: This sample also contains other DNA sequences that code for the same CDR3. V and J are TRBV28 and TRBJ1-1, with 8 positions matching TRBD1. The CDR3 has 15 residues. Germline lookup yields CDR1 MDHEN and CDR2 SYDVKM. V shed 6 bases and J 1 base; nucleotides not matched to a gene: 7. CDR3 sequence: CASSSWTGRNTEAFF. The CDR3 DNA follows: TGTGCCAGCAGCTCCTGGACAGGGAGGAACACTGAAGCTTTCTTT.

V and J are TRBV6-5 and TRBJ1-5, with D possibly being TRBD1 (5 bases). CDR1 MNHEY and CDR2 SVGAGI come from the germline V gene. The CDR3 has 16 residues. V was cut by 2 bases and J by 4 bases, with 15 bases left in between. In DNA form, the CDR3 reads TGTGCCAGCAGTTACGGGGCACCTCTCGGGAATCAGCCCCAGCATTTT. Translation: CASSYGAPLGNQPQHF.

This clone was picked up one time. The chain employs TRBV27 and TRBJ2-1; 8 bases match TRBD2. The CDR3 has 16 residues. Germline CDR1 and CDR2: MNHEY and SMNVEV (reference sequence). V lost 3 bases and J lost 9; bases outside the gene matches: 13. The CDR3 is CASSFRQRGTWGEQFF. The CDR3 nucleotides read TGTGCCAGCAGTTTTCGGCAGCGGGGGACTTGGGGTGAGCAGTTCTTC.

This clone showed up many times. Other DNA sequences in the sample encode the same CDR3. The CDR3 DNA reads TGTGCCAGCAGTTTTTCCCAGGGCCCCTACGAGCAGTACTTC. As protein: CASSFSQGPYEQYF. The rearrangement uses TRBV27 and TRBJ2-7; D may be TRBD1 (5 bases). Germline CDR1 MNHEY, CDR2 SMNVEV (reference sequence). Trimming removed 3 bases at V and 2 bases at J, with 11 bases between. The CDR3 has 14 residues.

This clone showed up just a few times. This rearrangement joins TRBV25-1 to TRBJ2-6; D might be TRBD1 (6 bases). There are 17 residues in the CDR3. Per the germline V gene, CDR1 is MGHDK and CDR2 is SYGVNS. Trimming removed 4 bases from V and 2 bases from J, with 15 bases in between. CDR3 in amino acids: CASSALPQGAGANVLTF. The CDR3 bases are TGTGCCAGCAGTGCCCTTCCACAGGGAGCTGGGGCCAACGTCCTGACTTTC.

This clone has only one observation. The rearrangement uses TRBV5-1 and TRBJ2-1, with D perhaps assigned TRBD1 or TRBD2 (5 bases each). V was shortened by 2 bases and J by 5 bases, with 11 bases between the two germline ends. Germline CDR1 reads SGHRS; CDR2 reads YFSETQ. CDR3 size: 14 residues. In DNA form, the CDR3 reads TGCGCCAGCAGCTTTCGGGGCCTTGACAATGAGCAGTTCTTC. Translation: CASSFRGLDNEQFF. The whole variable domain, remainder taken from reference TRBV5-1 and TRBJ2-1, is KAGVTQTPRYLIKTRGQQVTLSCSPISGHRSVSWYQQTPGQGLQFLFEYFSETQRNKGNFPGRFSGRQFSNSRSEMNVSTLELGDSALYLCASSFRGLDNEQFFGPGTRLTVL.

This clone was seen a single time. The chain couples TRBV28 to TRBJ2-7, with TRBD1 identical over 7 bases. Germline V CDR1 and CDR2: MDHEN, SYDVKM. The CDR3 loop spans 12 amino acids. V was clipped by 10 bases and J by 2 bases; unmatched bases: 5. In nucleotides, the CDR3 is TGTGCCACAGGACAGGCACCCTACGAGCAGTACTTC. It codes for CATGQAPYEQYF.

The gene calls are TRBV29-1 and TRBJ2-1, with TRBD2 identical over 14 bases. The CDR3 sequence is 18 residues long. The V gene end was trimmed by 1 base and the J gene end by 0 bases; junction bases not matched to a gene: 5. The germline V gene encodes CDR1 SQVTM and CDR2 ANQGSEA. The CDR3 bases are TGCAGCGTTGAAGGACTAGCGGGAGGGAAGAGCTCCTACAATGAGCAGTTCTTC. Protein product: CSVEGLAGGKSSYNEQFF.

The chain couples TRBV10-1 to TRBJ2-2; D is undetermined. Deletions cut 4 bases from V and 5 bases from J, with 8 bases between. Germline V gene sequence: CDR1 WNHNN, CDR2 SYGVQD (reference sequence). The CDR3 has 13 residues. CDR3 protein: CASSVDATGELFF. CDR3 nucleotides: TGCGCCAGCAGTGTCGATGCGACCGGGGAGCTGTTTTTT.

The table lists this clone with a count of one. This chain connects TRBV11-2 to TRBJ2-7, with 8 bases matching TRBD1. The germline V gene has CDR1 SGHAT and CDR2 FQNNGV. The length of the CDR3 is 16 residues. V trimming: 2 bases; J trimming: 7 bases; junction bases outside the gene matches: 13. The CDR3 is CASSLLGGQGAGEQYF. CDR3 nucleotides: TGTGCCAGCAGCTTACTGGGCGGTCAGGGGGCTGGGGAGCAGTACTTC.

The chain combines TRBV4-1 with TRBJ2-2; 8 positions agree with TRBD2. The CDR3 runs to 18 residues. Trimming at V came to 4 bases and at J to 1 base, leaving 11 bases not matched to a gene. Germline V CDR1 and CDR2: MGHRA, YSYEKL. The CDR3 reads CASSRTHSLAGNTGELFF. In DNA, the CDR3 is TGCGCCAGCAGCCGAACCCACTCCCTAGCGGGGAACACCGGGGAGCTGTTTTTT.

In the case of this clone: Other DNA sequences in the sample encode the same CDR3. The V call is TRBV18, the J call TRBJ2-7, with no clear D. The germline V and J ends were trimmed by 2 bases and 3 bases, with 5 bases remaining between them. Germline values: CDR1 KGHSH, CDR2 LQKENI. The CDR3 has 12 amino acids. In DNA form, the CDR3 reads TGTGCCAGCTCACCATCCCTCTACGAGCAGTACTTC. It specifies CASSPSLYEQYF.

This sequence joins TRBV7-8 and TRBJ2-1; 10 nucleotides align to TRBD1. Germline V gene sequence: CDR1 SGHVS, CDR2 FQNEAQ. V was pared by 4 bases and J by 6 bases, with 0 bases of the junction left unmatched. This CDR3 has 13 amino acids. The CDR3 coding sequence is TGTGCCAGCAGCTGGGACAGGGGCAATGAGCAGTTCTTC. This sequence encodes CASSWDRGNEQFF.

In its sample, this clone was seen many times. CDR3 amino acids: CASSPRLTRNAFF. The CDR3 region has the DNA TGTGCCAGCAGTCCTCGCCTGACCCGGAACGCTTTCTTT. The chain combines TRBV27 with TRBJ1-1; no definite D call. Trimming left V 5 bases short and J 11 bases short, with 18 bases between. CDR1 and CDR2 from the germline V gene are MNHEY and SMNVEV (reference sequence). This CDR3 comprises 13 residues.

This clone has more than one count but fewer than ten. The chain links TRBV27 to TRBJ2-7; D may be TRBD1 (6 bases). This CDR3 region has 11 residues. Germline V gives CDR1 MNHEY, CDR2 SMNVEV (reference sequence). The V gene lost 5 bases and the J gene lost 9 bases, with 11 bases spanning the gap. This CDR3 reads CASSKTGTQYF. The CDR3 DNA reads TGTGCCAGCAGTAAGACAGGTACGCAGTACTTC.